These 9 T cell receptor beta chains came from one sample sequenced in a study of T-cell reconstitution after alpha-beta-depleted transplantation in children. This sample's TCRbeta library carried unique molecular identifier barcodes. TCRdb re-called the PCR reads with MiXCR, one entry per CDR3 protein. The sample lists roughly 790,000 distinct CDR3 sequences; roughly 15% were seen once. Sequences were derived from PBMCs, mostly from graft donor cells, sampled 360 days after TCRalphabeta/CD19-depleted stem cell transplant. The receptors shown here come from a male patient between 5 and 17 years old who had a stem cell transplant for acute lymphoblastic leukemia, so the T cells may come from the graft donor.

The sample holds a few counts of this clonotype. The V gene is TRBV15, the J gene TRBJ2-4; D call uncertain. The CDR3 loop spans 16 amino acids. Germline V lookup: CDR1 LNHNV, CDR2 YYDKDF (reference sequence). The germline V and J ends were trimmed by 0 bases and 5 bases, with 14 bases remaining between them. CDR3 amino acids: CATSRDLAGRQNIQYF. CDR3 sequence (DNA): TGTGCCACCAGCAGAGATTTAGCAGGACGACAAAACATTCAGTACTTC. The full variable domain, completed using reference TRBV15 and TRBJ2-4, is DAMVIQNPRYQVTQFGKPVTLSCSQTLNHNVMYWYQQKSSQAPKLLFHYYDKDFNNEADTPDNFQSRRPNTSFCFLDIRSPGLGDTAMYLCATSRDLAGRQNIQYFGAGTRLSVL.

The CDR3 is CASSMGNFGGLPGEQYF. CDR3 DNA: TGTGCCAGCAGTATGGGTAATTTCGGTGGACTCCCCGGGGAGCAGTACTTC. The chain uses TRBV6-1 and TRBJ2-7; a weak D match, TRBD2 (5 bases). Trimming removed 5 bases from V and 7 bases from J, with 27 bases in between. The V gene's germline CDR1 is MNHNS and CDR2 SASEGT. The CDR3 covers 17 residues.

This clonotype was picked up a small number of times. The V gene is TRBV11-2, the J gene TRBJ2-5; D is possibly TRBD2 (6 bases). CDR3 length equals 15 residues. With 1 base removed from V and 5 bases from J, the gap between germline ends came to 14 bases. Per germline, CDR1 SGHAT and CDR2 FQNNGV. CDR3: CASSLVSGAGETQYF. The CDR3 DNA follows: TGTGCCAGCAGCTTAGTTAGCGGCGCAGGGGAGACCCAGTACTTC.

The chain is built from TRBV15 and TRBJ1-3; D not resolved. From germline, CDR1 is LNHNV and CDR2 YYDKDF (reference sequence). CDR3 length: 17 amino acids. Trimming stripped 5 bases from V and 0 bases from J, with 17 bases between. For the CDR3, the DNA is TGTGCCACCAGCTCGGGTAGGAGCGGAAGCTCTGGAAACACCATATATTTT. It codes for CATSSGRSGSSGNTIYF.

This clonotype was seen repeatedly, ten times or more. This chain uses TRBV4-2 with TRBJ2-3, with TRBD2 matching 9 bases. V was pared by 1 base and J by 5 bases, with 7 bases of the junction left unmatched. The length of the CDR3 is 16 residues. CDR1 LGHNA and CDR2 YNFKEQ come from the germline V gene. The CDR3 DNA reads TGTGCCAGCAGCCAAGGGGGTAGCGGGAGTGGAGATACGCAGTATTTT. Translation gives CASSQGGSGSGDTQYF.

The CDR3 DNA reads as TGTGCCAGCAGCCTTTCCGGGACAGGGACCCACGAGCAGTACTTC. The encoded protein is CASSLSGTGTHEQYF. The chain has TRBV3-1 and TRBJ2-7, with 9 bases fitting TRBD1. The CDR3 totals 15 residues. Trimming cost V 4 bases and J 5 bases; bases outside gene matches: 9. Germline V gene sequence: CDR1 LGHDT, CDR2 YNNKEL (reference sequence).

This clonotype was observed many times. The chain employs TRBV10-3 and TRBJ2-1, with 11 bases lining up with TRBD2. The CDR3 loop spans 16 amino acids. V trimming: 0 bases; J trimming: 7 bases; junction bases outside the gene matches: 5. CDR1 is ENHRY and CDR2 is SYGVKD in the germline V gene. The CDR3 protein is CAISESGTSGTNEQFF. The CDR3 coding sequence is TGTGCCATCAGTGAGTCCGGGACTAGCGGAACTAATGAGCAGTTCTTC.

This clonotype was found a few times. This chain joins TRBV6-1 and TRBJ2-7; D may be TRBD1 (5 bases). The V gene's germline CDR1 is MNHNS and CDR2 SASEGT. The CDR3 covers 15 residues. Trimming cost V 6 bases and J 0 bases, with 15 bases left between them. The CDR3: CASSTTAAFSYEQYF. The CDR3, as DNA: TGTGCCAGCAGCACGACAGCCGCGTTCTCCTACGAGCAGTACTTC.

This clonotype was seen more than once but under ten times. The J gene is TRBJ2-3, the V gene TRBV27; D is undetermined. The CDR3 extends over 15 amino acids. V gave up 4 bases and J gave up 2 bases, with 13 bases separating them. CDR1 and CDR2 from the germline V gene are MNHEY and SMNVEV (reference sequence). CDR3 nucleotide sequence: TGTGCCAGCAGTTCCCCTCTTATGCCCACAGATACGCAGTATTTT. Translating gives CASSSPLMPTDTQYF.